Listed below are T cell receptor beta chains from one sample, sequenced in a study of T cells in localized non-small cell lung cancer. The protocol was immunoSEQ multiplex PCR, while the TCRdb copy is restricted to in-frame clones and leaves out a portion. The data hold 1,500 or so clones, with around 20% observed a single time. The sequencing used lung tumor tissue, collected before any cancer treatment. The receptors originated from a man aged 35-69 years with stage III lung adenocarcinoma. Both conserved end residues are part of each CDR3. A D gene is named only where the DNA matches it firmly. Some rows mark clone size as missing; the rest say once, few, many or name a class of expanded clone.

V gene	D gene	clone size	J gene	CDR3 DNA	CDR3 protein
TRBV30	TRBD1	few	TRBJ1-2	TGTGCCTGGAGTGGGACAGGGAATGGCTACACCTTC	CAWSGTGNGYTF
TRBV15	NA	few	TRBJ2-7	TGTGCCACCAGCAGAGATATGGGAAGGACCCGCTCCTACGAGCAGTACTTC	CATSRDMGRTRSYEQYF
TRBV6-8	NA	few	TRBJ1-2	TGTGCCAGCTCTGACTCCGGACAGTATGGCTACACCTTC	CASSDSGQYGYTF
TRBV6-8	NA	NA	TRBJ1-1	TGTGCCAGCAGTTACATGAACACTGAAGCTTTCTTT	CASSYMNTEAFF
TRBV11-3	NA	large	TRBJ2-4	TGTGCCAGCAGCTTAGTGGGGTCCGAAAACATTCAGTACTTC	CASSLVGSENIQYF
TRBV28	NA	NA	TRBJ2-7	TGTGCCAGCAGTTTTCAGAACTACGAGCAGTACTTC	CASSFQNYEQYF
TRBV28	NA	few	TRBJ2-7	TGTGCCAGCAGTTTGGTCTACTCCTACGAGCAGTACTTC	CASSLVYSYEQYF
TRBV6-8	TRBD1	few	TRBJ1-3	TGTGCCAGCAGCCGGACAGGGGGCGTAAACACCATATATTTT	CASSRTGGVNTIYF
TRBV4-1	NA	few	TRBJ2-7	TGCGCCAGCAGCCAAGGGACGGTGGGGTACGAGCAGTACTTC	CASSQGTVGYEQYF
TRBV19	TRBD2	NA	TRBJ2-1	TGTGCCAGTAGTAAGACTAGCGGGGGTTACAATGAGCAGTTCTTC	CASSKTSGGYNEQFF
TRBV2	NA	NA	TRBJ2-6	TGTGCCAGCAGTGGTTCCTCTGGGGCCAACGTCCTGACTTTC	CASSGSSGANVLTF
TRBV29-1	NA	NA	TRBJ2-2	TGCAGCGTTGAACGGGGCTTCGGGGAGCTGTTTTTT	CSVERGFGELFF
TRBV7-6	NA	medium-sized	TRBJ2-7	TGTGCCAGCAGCTTAACCCCGAGTGATGGCGAGCAGTACTTC	CASSLTPSDGEQYF
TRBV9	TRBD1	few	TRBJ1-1	TGTGCCAGCAGCGTAACAGGGGTTATGAACACTGAAGCTTTCTTT	CASSVTGVMNTEAFF
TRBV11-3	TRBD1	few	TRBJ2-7	TGTGCCAGCAGCGCCTGGGGACAGGGGGCATCGTACGAGCAGTACTTC	CASSAWGQGASYEQYF
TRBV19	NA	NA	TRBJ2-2	TGTGCCAGTAGTCTTCGGGACAAGGGCGGGGAGCTGTTTTTT	CASSLRDKGGELFF
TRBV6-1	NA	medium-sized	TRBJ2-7	TGTGCCAGCAGTGAAGGCTCCGGGATCTCCTACGAGCAGTACTTC	CASSEGSGISYEQYF
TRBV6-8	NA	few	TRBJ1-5	TGTGCCAGCAGTTCTCAACACTGGTATAGCAATCAGCCCCAGCATTTT	CASSSQHWYSNQPQHF
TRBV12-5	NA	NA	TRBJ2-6	TGTGCCAGCACCATAAGGGGTTCTGGGGCCAACGTCCTGACTTTC	CASTIRGSGANVLTF
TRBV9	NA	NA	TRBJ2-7	TGTGCCAGCAGCGTAGCCGTCAGCTCCTACGAGCAGTACTTC	CASSVAVSSYEQYF
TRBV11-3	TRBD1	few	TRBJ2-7	TGTGCCAGCAGCTTAGGACAGGGACCATCCTACGAGCAGTACTTC	CASSLGQGPSYEQYF
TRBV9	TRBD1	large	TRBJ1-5	TGTGCCAGCAGCTCCCGACAGGGACGTCAGCCCCAGCATTTT	CASSSRQGRQPQHF
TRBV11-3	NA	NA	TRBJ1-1	TGTGCCAGCAGCTTAGATTTTGGCAACAAGAACACTGAAGCTTTCTTT	CASSLDFGNKNTEAFF
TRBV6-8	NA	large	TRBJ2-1	TGTGCCAGCAGTGACTCGGAATACAATGAGCAGTTCTTC	CASSDSEYNEQFF
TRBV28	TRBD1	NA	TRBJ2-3	TGTGCCAGCAGTACCGCGGGACAGGGAATCCGTACGCAGTATTTT	CASSTAGQGIRTQYF
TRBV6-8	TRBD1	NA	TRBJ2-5	TGTGCCAGCAGTTACGACCCCAAGGGGGCGGAGACCCAGTACTTC	CASSYDPKGAETQYF
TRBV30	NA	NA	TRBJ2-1	TGTGCCTGGAGCCGAGAAACCAATGAGCAGTTCTTC	CAWSRETNEQFF
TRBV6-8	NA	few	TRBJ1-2	TGTGCCAGCAGTTCCAGGTCCTATGGCTACACCTTC	CASSSRSYGYTF
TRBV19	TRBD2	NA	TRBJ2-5	TGTGCCAGTAGTATGACTGGCGGGGGATTGGAGACCCAGTACTTC	CASSMTGGGLETQYF
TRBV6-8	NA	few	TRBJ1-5	TGTGCCTGCGTTGGGGGGGAGCTGCCCCAGCATTTT	CACVGGELPQHF
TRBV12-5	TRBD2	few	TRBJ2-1	TGTGCCAGCGGGGGCTCCTACAATGAGCAGTTCTTC	CASGGSYNEQFF
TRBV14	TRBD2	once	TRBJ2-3	TGTGCCAGCAGCCAGTGGACTAGCGGCACAGATACGCAGTATTTT	CASSQWTSGTDTQYF
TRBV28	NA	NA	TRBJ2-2	TGTGCCAGCAGTTCCGGACCCCCAGAAACACCCGGGGAGCTGTTTTTT	CASSSGPPETPGELFF
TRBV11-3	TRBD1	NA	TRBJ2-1	TGTGCCAGCAGCTTACGTCCTCCGGGACAGGGGGCGACTAATGAGCAGTTCTTC	CASSLRPPGQGATNEQFF
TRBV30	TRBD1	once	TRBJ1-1	TGTGCCTGGATTGACAGGGGGCCGGGGGCTTTCTTT	CAWIDRGPGAFF
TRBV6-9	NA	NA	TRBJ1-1	TGTGCCAGCAGTTACGGAGGGAACACTGAAGCTTTCTTT	CASSYGGNTEAFF
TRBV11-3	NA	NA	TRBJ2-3	TGTGCCAGCAGCTTGCCGCACACCACAGATACGCAGTATTTT	CASSLPHTTDTQYF
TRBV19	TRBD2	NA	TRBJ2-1	TGTGCCAGTATGAGGACTAGCCCCACCAATGAGCAGTTCTTC	CASMRTSPTNEQFF
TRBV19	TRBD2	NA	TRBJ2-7	TGTGCCAGTAGGATTACTAGCGGGGCCTACGAGCAGTACTTC	CASRITSGAYEQYF